This record concerns one TCR beta chain sequence. No antigen is known for it. CDR3 length: 15 amino acids. Per the germline V gene, CDR1 is SGHVS and CDR2 is FNYEAQ. With 5 bases clipped from V and 10 bases from J, the junction kept 11 bases outside the gene matches. Clones were read by immunoSEQ multiplex PCR, and TCRdb kept only the in-frame ones, dropping some. Of 2 million to 2.5 million clones listed, about 90% are singletons. This entry belongs to a study of shared clonotypes between healthy human individuals. On the study more broadly: The cohort comprised a couple of women and a few men. Their ages spanned 18 to 49 years. Donors had three CD4 naive, three CD4 memory, two CD8 naive and one CD8 memory plate apiece.

Study outcomes and limitations: Clonotypes not shared had lower generation probabilities than those common to all four donors.

The clonotype originates from a man younger than 35 in good health. Some clones in this sample may be carry-over from other donors' samples. The material sequenced was naive CD4+ T cells from PBMCs. Subset reported: CD45RA+ positively selected. The chain uses TRBV7-6 and TRBJ2-1, with TRBD2 identical over 10 bases. CDR3 amino acids: CASSRRTSGTEEQFF. The CDR3 nucleotides are TGTGCCAGCAGCCGCCGGACTAGCGGTACGGAAGAGCAGTTCTTC.